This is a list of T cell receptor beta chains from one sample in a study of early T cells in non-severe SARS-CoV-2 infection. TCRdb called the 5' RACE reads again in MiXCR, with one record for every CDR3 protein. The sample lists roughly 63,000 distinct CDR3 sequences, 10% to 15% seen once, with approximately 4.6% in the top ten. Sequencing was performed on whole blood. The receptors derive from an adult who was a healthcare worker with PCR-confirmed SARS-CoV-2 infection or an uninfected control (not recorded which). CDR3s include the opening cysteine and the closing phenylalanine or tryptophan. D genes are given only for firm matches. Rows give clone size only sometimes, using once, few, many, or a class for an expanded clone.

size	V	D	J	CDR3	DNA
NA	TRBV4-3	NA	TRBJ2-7	CASSPNEMTEQYF	TGCGCCAGCTCCCCCAACGAAATGACCGAGCAGTACTTC
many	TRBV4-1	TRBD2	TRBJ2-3	CASSLRVAGGRDTQYF	TGCGCCAGCAGCCTCCGGGTAGCGGGGGGTAGGGATACGCAGTATTTT
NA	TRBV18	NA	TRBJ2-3	CASSPGAGSTDTQYF	TGTGCCAGCTCACCAGGGGCAGGGAGCACAGATACGCAGTATTTT
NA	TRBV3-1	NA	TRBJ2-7	CASSQLTEEQYF	TGTGCCAGCAGCCAACTAACGGAGGAGCAGTACTTC
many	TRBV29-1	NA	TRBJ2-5	CSVQTGYQETQYF	TGCAGCGTCCAAACAGGGTACCAAGAGACCCAGTACTTC
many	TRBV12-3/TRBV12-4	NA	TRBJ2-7	CASSPQGSHPYEQYF	TGTGCCAGCAGCCCTCAGGGAAGTCATCCCTACGAGCAGTACTTC
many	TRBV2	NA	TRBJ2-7	CASSERYEQYF	TGTGCCAGCAGTGAGCGCTACGAGCAGTACTTC
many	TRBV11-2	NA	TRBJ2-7	CASGGPAYEQYF	TGTGCCAGCGGGGGACCTGCCTACGAGCAGTACTTC
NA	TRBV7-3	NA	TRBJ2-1	CASSLKQASSYNEQFF	TGTGCCAGCAGCTTAAAGCAGGCGAGCTCCTACAATGAGCAGTTCTTC
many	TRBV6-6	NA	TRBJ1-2	CASSYSDRGHGYTF	TGTGCCAGCAGTTACTCGGACCGGGGCCATGGCTACACCTTC
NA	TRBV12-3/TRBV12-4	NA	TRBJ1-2	CASSSRGRVGGYTF	TGTGCCAGCAGTTCCCGCGGGAGGGTTGGGGGCTACACCTTC
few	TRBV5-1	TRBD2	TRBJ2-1	CASSLAGVAGGNEQFF	TGCGCCAGCAGCTTGGCCGGGGTAGCGGGGGGCAATGAGCAGTTCTTC
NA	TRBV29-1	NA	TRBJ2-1	CSVAQQEQFF	TGCAGCGTTGCCCAGCAGGAGCAGTTCTTC
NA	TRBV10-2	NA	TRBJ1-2	CASSESIRGDYGYTF	TGCGCCAGCAGTGAGTCGATTAGGGGTGACTATGGCTACACCTTC
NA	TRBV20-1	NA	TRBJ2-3	CSAGGAFTDTQYF	TGCAGTGCAGGGGGAGCTTTCACAGATACGCAGTATTTT
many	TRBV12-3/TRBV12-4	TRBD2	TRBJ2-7	CASSFSGGGEQYF	TGTGCCAGCAGTTTCAGCGGGGGGGGCGAGCAGTACTTC
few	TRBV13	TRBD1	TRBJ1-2	CASSQRDRPIFNYGYTF	TGTGCCAGCAGCCAAAGGGACAGACCAATCTTTAACTATGGCTACACCTTC
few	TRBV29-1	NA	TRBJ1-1	CSVQGNSVRDTEAFF	TGCAGCGTTCAGGGGAATAGCGTTAGGGACACTGAAGCTTTCTTT
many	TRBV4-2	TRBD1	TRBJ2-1	CASSQDTGGREQFF	TGTGCCAGCAGCCAAGATACAGGGGGCCGAGAGCAGTTCTTC
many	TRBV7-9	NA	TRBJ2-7	CASSQDFPLIYEQYF	TGTGCCAGCAGCCAGGACTTTCCGCTTATATACGAGCAGTACTTC
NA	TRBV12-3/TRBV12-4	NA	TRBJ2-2	CASRSSGGAGELFF	TGTGCCAGCAGATCCTCAGGAGGGGCCGGGGAGCTGTTTTTT
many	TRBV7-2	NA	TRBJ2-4	CASSSRSPTNAKNIQYF	TGTGCCAGCAGCTCCCGGTCCCCAACAAATGCCAAAAACATTCAGTACTTC
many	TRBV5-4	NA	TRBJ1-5	CASSLAGASNQPQHF	TGTGCCAGCAGCTTGGCCGGGGCGAGCAATCAGCCCCAGCATTTT
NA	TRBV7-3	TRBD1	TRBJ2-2	CASSRDRTSTGELFF	TGTGCCAGCAGCCGGGACAGAACCTCCACCGGGGAGCTGTTTTTT
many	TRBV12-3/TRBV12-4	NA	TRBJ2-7	CASSRTTPSEQYF	TGTGCCAGCAGCCGGACTACCCCCAGCGAGCAGTACTTC
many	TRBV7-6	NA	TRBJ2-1	CASSKGRGVVSEQFF	TGTGCCAGCAGCAAAGGGAGGGGGGTGGTAAGCGAGCAGTTCTTC
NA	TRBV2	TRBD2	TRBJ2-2	CASSEGTSNTGELFF	TGTGCCAGCAGTGAAGGGACTAGCAACACCGGGGAGCTGTTTTTT
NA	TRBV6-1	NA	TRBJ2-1	CASSDLSGSYNEQFF	TGTGCCAGCAGTGACCTTAGCGGAAGTTACAATGAGCAGTTCTTC
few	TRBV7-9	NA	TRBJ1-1	CASSQTLGYSPEAFF	TGTGCCAGCAGCCAAACCTTGGGGTACTCCCCTGAAGCTTTCTTT
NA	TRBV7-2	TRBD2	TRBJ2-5	CASSPSGTQETQYF	TGTGCCAGCAGCCCTAGCGGAACGCAAGAGACCCAGTACTTC
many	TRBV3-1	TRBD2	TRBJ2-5	CASSQGLAMAETETQYF	TGTGCCAGCAGCCAAGGACTAGCGATGGCTGAGACGGAGACCCAGTACTTC
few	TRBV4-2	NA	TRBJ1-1	CASSQEPGRTSEAFF	TGTGCCAGCAGCCAAGAACCGGGACGGACAAGTGAAGCTTTCTTT
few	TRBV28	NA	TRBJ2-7	CASSIQGLTYEQYF	TGTGCCAGCAGCATTCAGGGCCTTACCTACGAGCAGTACTTC
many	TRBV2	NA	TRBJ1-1	CASRFRPDTEAFF	TGTGCCAGCAGATTCCGGCCGGACACTGAAGCTTTCTTT
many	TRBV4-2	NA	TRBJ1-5	CASSQDRGGGVSNQPQHF	TGTGCCAGCAGCCAAGATAGAGGTGGAGGAGTTAGCAATCAGCCCCAGCATTTT
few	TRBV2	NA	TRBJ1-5	CASGLDSNQPQHF	TGTGCCAGCGGACTGGATTCGAATCAGCCCCAGCATTTT
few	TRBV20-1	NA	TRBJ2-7	CSARDLGDEQYF	TGCAGTGCTAGAGATCTCGGGGACGAGCAGTACTTC
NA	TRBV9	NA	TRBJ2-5	CASSYRADPRETQYF	TGTGCCAGCAGCTACCGGGCCGACCCACGAGAGACCCAGTACTTC
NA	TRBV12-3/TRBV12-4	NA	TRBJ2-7	CASSFGDSYEQYF	TGTGCCAGCAGTTTTGGGGACTCCTACGAGCAGTACTTC
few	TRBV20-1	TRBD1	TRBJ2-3	CSARAPTGERRGTQYF	TGCAGTGCTAGAGCCCCGACAGGGGAGCGGAGGGGTACGCAGTATTTT
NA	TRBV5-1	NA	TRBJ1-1	CASSLEGWTPNTEAFF	TGCGCCAGCAGCTTGGAAGGTTGGACCCCGAACACTGAAGCTTTCTTT
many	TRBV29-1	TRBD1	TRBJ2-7	CSAGQGASYEQYF	TGCAGCGCGGGACAGGGGGCCTCCTACGAGCAGTACTTC
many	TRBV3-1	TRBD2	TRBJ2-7	CASSRRGLAGNEQYF	TGTGCCAGCAGCCGCCGAGGGCTAGCGGGGAACGAGCAGTACTTC
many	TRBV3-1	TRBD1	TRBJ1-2	CASSQPTGSWGYTF	TGTGCCAGCAGCCAACCGACAGGGTCTTGGGGCTACACCTTC
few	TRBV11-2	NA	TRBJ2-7	CASRRDTRPYEQYF	TGTGCCAGCAGACGGGACACCCGACCCTACGAGCAGTACTTC